These T cell receptor beta chains were read from a single sample in a study of CD8 T cells in Susac syndrome. TCRdb called the immunoSEQ multiplex PCR reads again in MiXCR, with one record for every CDR3 protein. The sample has about 76,000 distinct CDR3 sequences; 80% to 95% are singletons. The sequenced material came from CD8+ T cells from PBMCs. These receptors came from a human donor with Susac syndrome. The CDR3 runs from the conserved cysteine through the conserved F or W. A D gene is named only where the DNA matches it firmly. A clone size is listed for some rows: how often the clone was seen (once, few, many), or a class if it is expanded.

size	V	J	D	CDR3	DNA
.	TRBV20-1	TRBJ1-1	TRBD1	CSAREGGRGLQTEAFF	TGCAGTGCTAGAGAAGGGGGCAGGGGACTCCAAACTGAAGCTTTCTTT
.	TRBV6-1	TRBJ1-1	.	CASSDSGRTEAFF	TGTGCCAGCAGTGATTCCGGGCGCACTGAAGCTTTCTTT
.	TRBV14	TRBJ1-3	.	CASSPKLHSGNTIYF	TGTGCCAGCAGCCCCAAGTTACATTCTGGAAACACCATATATTTT
.	TRBV6-5	TRBJ2-2	.	CASSLSPGELFF	TGTGCCAGCAGTTTGTCTCCCGGGGAGCTGTTTTTT
.	TRBV2	TRBJ1-2	.	CASRGQDYGYTF	TGTGCCAGCAGAGGACAAGACTATGGCTACACCTTC
.	TRBV28	TRBJ2-1	TRBD2	CASERERWNEQFF	TGTGCCAGCGAGCGGGAGCGATGGAATGAGCAGTTCTTC
.	TRBV4-3	TRBJ1-2	.	CASSQDRGLGYGYTF	TGCGCCAGCAGCCAAGATAGGGGACTGGGCTATGGCTACACCTTC
.	TRBV5-3	TRBJ2-1	TRBD2	CARLGGRGGKTYNEQFF	TGTGCACGACTAGGCGGGAGGGGGGGTAAAACCTACAATGAGCAGTTCTTC
.	TRBV29-1	TRBJ1-1	.	CSVEPGANTEAFF	TGCAGCGTTGAGCCCGGGGCCAACACTGAAGCTTTCTTT
.	TRBV6-5	TRBJ2-3	.	CASSYRFGVGTDTQYF	TGTGCCAGCAGTTATAGATTCGGGGTAGGCACAGATACGCAGTATTTT
.	TRBV6-2/TRBV6-3	TRBJ2-2	TRBD2	CASSSITGLAGENTGELFF	TGTGCCAGCAGCTCGATAACGGGACTAGCGGGAGAGAACACCGGGGAGCTGTTTTTT
.	TRBV7-9	TRBJ1-1	.	CASSPNGGVNTEAFF	TGTGCCAGCAGCCCGAACGGGGGGGTGAACACTGAAGCTTTCTTT
.	TRBV12-3/TRBV12-4	TRBJ2-5	.	CASSRNSEETQYF	TGTGCCAGCAGTAGAAATAGCGAGGAGACCCAGTACTTC
.	TRBV7-9	TRBJ1-2	.	CASSLDSTGRRYGYTF	TGTGCCAGCAGCTTAGACTCTACTGGGCGGCGCTATGGCTACACCTTC
.	TRBV4-3	TRBJ2-3	TRBD2	CASSQNSGMGDTQYF	TGCGCCAGCAGCCAAAATAGCGGGATGGGAGATACGCAGTATTTT
once	TRBV6-1	TRBJ2-5	TRBD2	CASSRTLGGVVRTSEKQETQYF	TGTGCCAGCAGTCGAACTCTGGGGGGGGTCGTGAGGACTAGCGAGAAACAAGAGACCCAGTACTTC
.	TRBV20-1	TRBJ1-6	.	CSARDERGYNSPLHF	TGCAGTGCTAGAGACGAGCGGGGATATAATTCACCCCTCCACTTT
.	TRBV27	TRBJ1-5	.	CASSLYSGRHQPQHF	TGTGCCAGCAGTTTATATTCAGGGAGGCATCAGCCCCAGCATTTT
.	TRBV30	TRBJ1-5	.	CAWSGSSGNQPQHF	TGTGCCTGGAGTGGGTCGTCGGGCAATCAGCCCCAGCATTTT
.	TRBV28	TRBJ2-3	.	CASSPPALSTDTQYF	TGTGCCAGCAGTCCCCCGGCCCTAAGCACAGATACGCAGTATTTT
.	TRBV2	TRBJ1-1	.	CASGRAMNTEAFF	TGTGCCAGCGGAAGGGCGATGAACACTGAAGCTTTCTTT
.	TRBV5-8	TRBJ2-1	TRBD2	CASSPTSGSDYYYNEQFF	TGTGCCAGCAGCCCAACTAGCGGGAGTGATTATTACTACAATGAGCAGTTCTTC
.	TRBV18	TRBJ1-2	.	CASSPDRNPANYGYTF	TGTGCCAGCTCACCGGACAGAAACCCAGCTAACTATGGCTACACCTTC
.	TRBV28	TRBJ1-2	.	CASTPDLIDGYTF	TGTGCCAGCACCCCGGACCTTATCGATGGCTACACCTTC
.	TRBV30	TRBJ2-3	.	CAWSVLGAVTDTQYF	TGTGCCTGGAGTGTACTCGGGGCAGTCACAGATACGCAGTATTTT
.	TRBV3-1	TRBJ2-6	.	CASSQSDGPGANVLTF	TGTGCCAGCAGCCAATCCGACGGGCCTGGGGCCAACGTCCTGACTTTC
.	TRBV7-9	TRBJ2-7	.	CASSLSGSSYEQYF	TGTGCCAGCAGCTTAAGTGGGAGCTCCTACGAGCAGTACTTC
once	TRBV5-1	TRBJ1-1	.	CASSSTGPGVAFF	TGCGCCAGCAGCTCAACAGGCCCCGGGGTAGCTTTCTTT
.	TRBV7-8	TRBJ1-2	.	CASSLARGPAGYGYTF	TGTGCCAGCAGCTTAGCGCGGGGCCCGGCGGGCTATGGCTACACCTTC
.	TRBV28	TRBJ2-7	.	CASSFWGSNEQYF	TGTGCCAGCAGTTTTTGGGGTTCTAACGAGCAGTACTTC
.	TRBV6-5	TRBJ2-3	.	CASSGSVTDTQYF	TGTGCCAGCAGTGGTAGCGTGACAGATACGCAGTATTTT
once	TRBV2	TRBJ2-1	.	CASSGVGVISGNEQFF	TGTGCCAGCAGTGGTGTAGGGGTTATTTCGGGGAATGAGCAGTTCTTC
.	TRBV3-1	TRBJ1-2	.	CASSQPPGDPNYGYTF	TGTGCCAGCAGCCAGCCCCCGGGGGACCCTAACTATGGCTACACCTTC
.	TRBV3-1	TRBJ2-7	.	CASSPPTGKSSYEQYF	TGTGCCAGCAGCCCCCCCACAGGGAAGAGCTCCTACGAGCAGTACTTC
.	TRBV4-1	TRBJ2-1	.	CASSQAPEPLLLYNEQFF	TGCGCCAGCAGCCAAGCCCCGGAACCGTTACTCCTATACAATGAGCAGTTCTTC
.	TRBV20-1	TRBJ2-7	TRBD1	CSAPAGTGPYEQYF	TGCAGTGCTCCGGCTGGGACAGGGCCCTACGAGCAGTACTTC
.	TRBV7-2	TRBJ2-5	TRBD2	CASSEWTSGRETQYF	TGTGCCAGCAGCGAATGGACTAGCGGGAGGGAGACCCAGTACTTC
.	TRBV7-3	TRBJ1-3	.	CASSFNSPGNTIYF	TGTGCCAGCAGCTTTAATTCCCCGGGAAACACCATATATTTT
.	TRBV28	TRBJ2-4	.	CASSLIYGGFEENIQYF	TGTGCCAGCAGTTTAATATACGGGGGCTTCGAGGAAAACATTCAGTACTTC
.	TRBV7-2	TRBJ2-1	TRBD1	CASSPGQGYGEQFF	TGTGCCAGCAGCCCGGGACAGGGTTATGGTGAGCAGTTCTTC
.	TRBV15	TRBJ2-1	.	CATENKVNEQFF	TGTGCCACGGAAAATAAGGTCAATGAGCAGTTCTTC
.	TRBV24-1	TRBJ2-2	TRBD2	CATSAGLAGANTGELFF	TGTGCCACCAGTGCGGGACTAGCGGGGGCGAACACCGGGGAGCTGTTTTTT
once	TRBV7-9	TRBJ1-1	.	CASSSPRGEAFF	TGTGCCAGCAGCTCCCCCAGGGGTGAAGCTTTCTTT
.	TRBV24-1	TRBJ2-1	.	CATSEGGEQFF	TGTGCCACCAGTGAAGGGGGGGAGCAGTTCTTC
.	TRBV13	TRBJ1-4	.	CASSLKGNEKLFF	TGTGCCAGCAGCTTGAAGGGGAATGAAAAACTGTTTTTT
.	TRBV30	TRBJ2-3	.	CAWSVEPRTASTDTQYF	TGTGCCTGGAGTGTAGAACCCAGGACGGCTAGCACAGATACGCAGTATTTT
.	TRBV25-1	TRBJ1-2	TRBD1	CASSAGGPYGYTF	TGTGCCAGCAGTGCAGGGGGCCCCTATGGCTACACCTTC
few	TRBV6-5	TRBJ2-7	.	CASSYSDSPYEQYF	TGTGCCAGCAGTTACTCGGACAGCCCCTACGAGCAGTACTTC
.	TRBV20-1	TRBJ2-3	TRBD1	CSADGTDSTDTQYF	TGCAGTGCTGACGGGACAGATAGCACAGATACGCAGTATTTT
.	TRBV21-1	TRBJ1-3	.	CASIGSRSHSGNTIYF	TGTGCCAGCATCGGTTCGAGGAGCCACTCTGGAAACACCATATATTTT